This T cell receptor beta chain was retrieved from a study of blood T cells in healthy people across ages (dated by TCRdb to 2015 to 2017). In terms of the full investigation: In model experiments, template switching captured about one uniquely barcoded TCR beta cDNA molecule for every two T cells. Two additional independent replicas of 1 million unique cDNA reads from the same blood draw were analyzed for two donors (one aged 18 to 30 and one aged 80 or older). To avoid experimental bias, donors of different ages were distributed randomly across sequencing lanes. The study measured age-related changes in TCR beta repertoire diversity using deep sequencing normalized with unique cDNA molecular identifiers. Donors were grouped into four age groups: young (average roughly 17 years), middle-aged (about 40), aged (around 62) and long-lived (about 82). The paper's findings and limits, for the study overall: Donor CMV infection status was unknown, potentially confounding age-related changes in expanded clonotypes. The long-lived group showed more naive CD4+ T cells, fewer expanded clones and increased TCR diversity than the aged group, suggesting age selection. Estimates of total diversity based on one million sequenced T cells were considered lower bounds and underestimates. Since profiling was done on bulk unsorted PBMCs, naive and antigen-experienced compartments could not be conclusively compared. Observed TCR beta diversity per million T cells fell roughly linearly with age, and a significant reduction was already apparent by age roughly 40. The percentage of naive T cells measured by flow cytometry correlated strongly with observed TCR beta diversity.

Receptor libraries were prepared by 5' RACE. This sample was sequenced with an Illumina HiSeq 2500. A second about 7 to 12 cycle PCR used a sample-barcoded 5' primer and a J-beta primer mix. A unique molecular identifier was introduced onto each TCR beta cDNA molecule by a template-switch 5' adaptor carrying 12 random nucleotides. Each sample yielded at least 3 million CDR3-containing paired-end reads. First-strand cDNA synthesis was performed from all RNA using the Mint cDNA synthesis kit, with priming by a TRBC-specific oligonucleotide. Following uracil-DNA glycosylase treatment, all cDNA underwent a first 18-cycle PCR with the universal primers M1SS and BC2_uni_R. For the original study's pipeline: For normalization, 1 million high-quality reads were randomly selected from each sample, with every read carrying a distinct molecular identifier. Instead of being binned into consensus sequences, reads that shared molecular identifiers were thrown out. MiTCR, run with a Q25 quality threshold and the strictest error-elimination algorithm, handled CDR3 identification, clonotype clustering and error correction. A nonparametric unseen species model with Euler transformation was used to estimate a lower bound on total TCR beta diversity. TCRdb reprocessing: public reads trimmed at Q25 with fastp, clones called with MiXCR, in-frame beta chains kept. Each CDR3 protein appears once, grouped with its most common genes and DNA. What appears here as the V and J calls and clone size reflects TCRdb's work, not the paper's. A total of under 750,000 distinct CDR3 sequences appear in this sample, around half of them only once. Jointly, the top ten make up roughly 25% of the sample.

To note about this clonotype: Its antigen is still unknown. One base away there is no much larger clone; base qualities are not given.

The approximately 40 donors, aged 6 to 90 years, were systemically healthy Caucasian individuals from Russia. Approximately 10 milliliters of peripheral blood were collected from each donor into EDTA-treated Vacutainer tubes. Ficoll-Paque density-gradient centrifugation was used to isolate PBMCs, with at least 7 million per sample. Total RNA was extracted from PBMCs with Trizol reagent, with at least 6 micrograms obtained per sample. For every donor, flow cytometry on a PBMC aliquot measured the percentage of naive CD45RAhigh/CD27high T cells. The CDR3, cysteine through phenylalanine, is 15 amino acids long. The only DNA kept is the CDR3, 45 bases in frame from the first base. Looking up the germline V gene yields CDR1 MNHEY and CDR2 SVGEGT. V has 6 bases trimmed and J has 8 bases trimmed; junction bases matching no gene number 8.

The sequence derives from an elderly man in good health. The sequence joins TRBV6-2 or TRBV6-3 to TRBJ2-1; 12 of the junction bases match TRBD2. Sequenced material: blood. The nucleotide sequence is TGTGCCAGCAGCAAAGGACTAGCGGGGATCGATGAGCAGTTCTTC. Its coded protein is CASSKGLAGIDEQFF.